Listed here is a single T cell receptor beta chain. It lacks a known antigen. No base quality information exists; no much larger clone differs at one position. The record originates from a study of blood T cell repertoires in COVID-19 (dated by TCRdb to about 2020). For context, the study as a whole: The collaborator samples originated in the United States, Italy and Spain and spanned the acute and convalescent phases of COVID-19. The material from the prospective study consisted of cDNA or gDNA derived from T cells, B-cell-depleted T cells, or PBMCs. Subjects who had been exposed to COVID-19, were actively infected with it, or had recovered from it provided the deeply sampled blood TCRbeta repertoires that made up the dataset. The repertoires were released in a freely available public database meant as a resource for research on the immune response to SARS-CoV-2. The samples were drawn from the first 160 participants of the ongoing ImmuneRACE study and from roughly 1,300 subjects provided by 6 global collaborators. Sample metadata almost always included a de-identified subject ID, COVID-19 status, age in years and sex. Where available, HLA class I and class II types were obtained from metadata supplied by the sample provider rather than from assay-based typing.

The immunoSEQ Assay, a bias-controlled multiplex PCR, was used to amplify TCRbeta CDR3 regions from genomic DNA. In the paper's pipeline: Nucleated cell counts per sample were estimated from amplification of reference gene primers within the assay. Sequence reads were collapsed and filtered to measure the absolute abundance of every unique TCRbeta CDR3 rearrangement. For each sample, productive Simpson clonality was calculated as the square root of Simpson's diversity index across productive rearrangements. TCRdb obtained this table from immuneACCESS and retained in-frame rearrangements with V and J assigned. These tables miss some clones; where compared with another copy, unresolved V genes account for less than half of the shortfall, and the remainder is unexplained. For V, J and clone size, that table is used; D and trimming come from the DNA. Counted in this sample were 150,000 to 200,000 clones; around 86% of them appeared once. The ten top clones hold 5.5% to 8.5% of the sample.

On the study overall, not on this receptor specifically: The quantity of clinical and demographic metadata differed by source and by participant and was supplied without curation.

Collaborating institutions collected whole blood in K2EDTA tubes following their own protocols. For TCRbeta analysis, collaborator samples were shipped as frozen whole blood, as isolated PBMCs, or as DNA extracted from either sample type. Sequenced sample: peripheral blood. The TCR originated in a woman of 80 years or more in a cohort sampled during active or convalescent COVID-19.

The DNA sequence is TGTGCCAGCAGCCTATCGGGACAGAACTATGGCTACACCTTC. This is translated as CASSLSGQNYGYTF. The chain employs TRBV7-9 and TRBJ1-2, and TRBD1 matches 7 of the central bases. Reading the germline V gene (reference sequence) gives CDR1 SEHNR and CDR2 FQNEAQ. From cysteine to phenylalanine, the CDR3 is 14 amino acids long. This entry keeps only the CDR3 DNA: 42 bases, framed from base 1. V is trimmed back by 5 bases and J by 2 bases, and the junction contains 5 bases that no gene match accounts for.